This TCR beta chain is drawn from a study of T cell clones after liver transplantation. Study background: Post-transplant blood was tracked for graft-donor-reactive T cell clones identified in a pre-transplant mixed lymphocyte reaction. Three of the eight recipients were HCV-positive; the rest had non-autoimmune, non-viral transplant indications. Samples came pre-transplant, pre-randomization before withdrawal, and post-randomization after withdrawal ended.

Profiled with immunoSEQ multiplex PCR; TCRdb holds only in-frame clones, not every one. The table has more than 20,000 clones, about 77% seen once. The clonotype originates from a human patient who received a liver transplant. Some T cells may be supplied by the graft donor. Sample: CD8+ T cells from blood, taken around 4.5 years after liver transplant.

Here the CDR3 DNA reads TGTGCCAGCAGTTTAGGGGCGGGCAATCAGCCCCAGCATTTT. Protein product: CASSLGAGNQPQHF. V is TRBV28 and J is TRBJ1-5; possibly TRBD1 for D (5 bases). Trimming took 2 bases from V and 2 from J, leaving 7 bases between them. This CDR3 spans 14 amino acids. The germline V gene has CDR1 MDHEN and CDR2 SYDVKM.